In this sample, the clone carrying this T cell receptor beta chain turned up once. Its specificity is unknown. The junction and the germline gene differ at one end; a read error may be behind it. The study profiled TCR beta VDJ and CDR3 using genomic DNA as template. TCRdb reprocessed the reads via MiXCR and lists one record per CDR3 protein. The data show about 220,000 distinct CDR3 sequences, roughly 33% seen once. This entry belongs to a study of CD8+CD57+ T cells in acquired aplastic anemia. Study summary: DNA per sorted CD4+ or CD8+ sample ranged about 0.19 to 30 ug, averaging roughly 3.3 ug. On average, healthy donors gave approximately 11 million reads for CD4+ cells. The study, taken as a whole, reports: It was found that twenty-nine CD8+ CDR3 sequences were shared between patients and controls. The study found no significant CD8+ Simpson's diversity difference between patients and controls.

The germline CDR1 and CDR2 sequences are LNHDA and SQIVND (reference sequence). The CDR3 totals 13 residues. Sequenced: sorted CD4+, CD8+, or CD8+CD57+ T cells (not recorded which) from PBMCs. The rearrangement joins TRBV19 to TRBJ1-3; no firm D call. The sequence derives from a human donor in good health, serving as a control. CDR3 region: CASSRQNGNTVYF. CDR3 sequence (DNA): TGTGCCAGTAGTCGGCAGAATGGAAACACCGTATATTTT. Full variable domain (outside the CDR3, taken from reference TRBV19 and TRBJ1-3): DGGITQSPKYLFRKEGQNVTLSCEQNLNHDAMYWYRQDPGQGLRLIYYSQIVNDFQKGDIAEGYSVSREKKESFPLTVTSAQKNPTAFYLCASSRQNGNTVYFGEGSWLTVV.